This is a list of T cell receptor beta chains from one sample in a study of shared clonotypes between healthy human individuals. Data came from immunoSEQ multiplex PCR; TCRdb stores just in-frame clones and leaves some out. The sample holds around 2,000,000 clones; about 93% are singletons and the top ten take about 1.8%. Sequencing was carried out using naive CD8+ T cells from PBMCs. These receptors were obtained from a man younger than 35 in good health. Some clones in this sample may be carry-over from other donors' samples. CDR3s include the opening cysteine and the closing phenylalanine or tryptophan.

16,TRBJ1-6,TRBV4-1,CASSQVLGSYNSPLHF
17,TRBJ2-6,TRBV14,CASSQDPRHSGANVLTF
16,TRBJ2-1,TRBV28,CASSRGGYGQLNEQFF
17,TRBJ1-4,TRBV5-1,CASSQDSPLSPNEKLFF
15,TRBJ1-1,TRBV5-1,CASSPVLGGDTEAFF
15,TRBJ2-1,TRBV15,CATSRVDRGDNEQFF
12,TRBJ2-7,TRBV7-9,CASSAARWEQYF
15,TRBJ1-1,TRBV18,CASSPFNELNTEAFF
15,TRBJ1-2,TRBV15,CATSRDGTSLYGYTF
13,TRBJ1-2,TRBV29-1,CSVEGQADYGYTF
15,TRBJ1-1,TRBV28,CASSLDLGTDTEAFF
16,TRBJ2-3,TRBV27,CASSLLQGREWDTQYF
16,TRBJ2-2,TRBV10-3,CAISPTGTANTGELFF
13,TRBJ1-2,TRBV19,CASSPGGPGISTF
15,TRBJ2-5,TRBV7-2,CASSLSGRPLNAQYF
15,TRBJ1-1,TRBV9,CASSPGTAVNTEAFF
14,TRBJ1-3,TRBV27,CASGDRGSGNTIYF
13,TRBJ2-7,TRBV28,CASSLDESYEQYF
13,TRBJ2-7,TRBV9,CASSVLAGGEQYF
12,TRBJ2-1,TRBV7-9,CASTDPTVEQFF
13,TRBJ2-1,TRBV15,CATSHRPYNEQFF
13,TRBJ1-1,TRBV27,CASSSSGDTEAFF
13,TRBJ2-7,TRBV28,CASSYEGLDEQYF
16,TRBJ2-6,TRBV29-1,CSVEQGGFSGANVLTF
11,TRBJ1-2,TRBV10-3,CASGGSYGYTF
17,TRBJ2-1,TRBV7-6,CASSSVSRGTRVNEQFF
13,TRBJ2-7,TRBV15,CATQDRALDEQYF
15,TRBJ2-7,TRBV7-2,CASRLTSGGSYEQYF
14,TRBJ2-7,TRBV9,CASSVSTGEPEQYF
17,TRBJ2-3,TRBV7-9,CASSLAMAGGGFDTQYF
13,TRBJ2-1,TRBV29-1,CSVRTSDYNEQFF
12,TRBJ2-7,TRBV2,CASSPRTLEQYF
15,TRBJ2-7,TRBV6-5,CASSLTATTSYEQYF
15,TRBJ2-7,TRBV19,CASSIFFGDPYEQYF
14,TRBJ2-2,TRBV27,CASSSRLNTGELFF
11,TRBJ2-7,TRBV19,CASSIRGEQYF
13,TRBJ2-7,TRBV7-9,CAVRVAPGAEQYF
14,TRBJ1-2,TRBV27,CASKYRDGRYGYTF
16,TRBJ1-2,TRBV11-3,CASSLDMTGRGYGYTF
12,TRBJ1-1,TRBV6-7,CASSPWGTEAFF
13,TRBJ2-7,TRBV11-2,CASSFYGGYEQYF
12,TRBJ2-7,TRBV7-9,CASSPRHHEQYF
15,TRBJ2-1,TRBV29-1,CSVERTTTAYNEQFF
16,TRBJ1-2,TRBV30,CAWSALSGSQGYGYTF
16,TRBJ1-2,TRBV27,CASSRGSPHLNYGYTF
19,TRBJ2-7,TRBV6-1,CASSEAGGWGLAESYEQYF
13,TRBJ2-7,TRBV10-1,CATSRASSYEQYF
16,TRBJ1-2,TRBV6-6,CASGRTETGTYYGYTF
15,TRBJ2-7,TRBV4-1,CASSQVHGLSYEQYF
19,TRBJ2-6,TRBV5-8,CATPRLPGTGGSGANVLTF
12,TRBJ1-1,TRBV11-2,CASSSGNTEAFF
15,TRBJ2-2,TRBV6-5,CASSWTRQNTGELFF
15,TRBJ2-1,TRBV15,CATSRVWEGGNEQFF
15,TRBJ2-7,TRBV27,CASSYAGTGVYEQYF
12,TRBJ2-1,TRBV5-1,CASSRADSEQFF
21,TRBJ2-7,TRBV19,CASSLYPSGLAGGYPSYEQYF
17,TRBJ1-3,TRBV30,CAWSKGRVNFSGNTIYF
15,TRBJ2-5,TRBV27,CASSPLEGLQETQYF